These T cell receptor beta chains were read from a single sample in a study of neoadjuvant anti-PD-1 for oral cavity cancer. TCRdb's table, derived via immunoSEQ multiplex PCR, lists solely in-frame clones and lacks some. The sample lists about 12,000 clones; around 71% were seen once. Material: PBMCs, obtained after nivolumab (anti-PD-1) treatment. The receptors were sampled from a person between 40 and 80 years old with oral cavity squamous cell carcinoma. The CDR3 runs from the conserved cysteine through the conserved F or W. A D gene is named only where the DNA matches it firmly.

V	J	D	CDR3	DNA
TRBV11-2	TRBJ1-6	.	CASSSIRSGALHF	TGTGCCAGCAGCTCCATTCGCTCGGGGGCCCTCCACTTT
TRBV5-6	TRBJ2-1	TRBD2	CASSPQGLAGVWEQFF	TGTGCCAGCAGCCCGCAGGGACTAGCGGGAGTTTGGGAGCAGTTCTTC
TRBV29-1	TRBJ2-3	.	CSVVQTDTQYF	TGCAGCGTTGTACAGACTGATACGCAGTATTTT
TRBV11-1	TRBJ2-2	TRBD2	CASSFSSGSWTGELFF	TGTGCCAGCAGCTTTAGTAGCGGGAGTTGGACCGGGGAGCTGTTTTTT
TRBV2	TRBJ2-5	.	CASSERQGETQYF	TGTGCCAGCAGTGAAAGACAAGGAGAGACCCAGTACTTC
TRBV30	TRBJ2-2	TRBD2	CAWSRGLAVPGELFF	TGTGCCTGGAGTCGTGGACTAGCGGTACCCGGGGAGCTGTTTTTT
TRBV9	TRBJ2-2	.	CASSYRGGGTNTGELFF	TGTGCCAGCAGTTACCGGGGCGGAGGAACGAACACCGGGGAGCTGTTTTTT
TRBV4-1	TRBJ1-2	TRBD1	CASSWGQGASQHPYGYTF	TGCGCCAGCAGCTGGGGACAGGGGGCCTCGCAACACCCCTATGGCTACACCTTC
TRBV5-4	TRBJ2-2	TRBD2	CASSPTSGGTGELFF	TGTGCCAGCAGCCCGACTAGCGGGGGCACCGGGGAGCTGTTTTTT
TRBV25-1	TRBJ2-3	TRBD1	CASSEGQDRDTQYF	TGTGCCAGCAGTGAAGGACAGGACCGAGATACGCAGTATTTT
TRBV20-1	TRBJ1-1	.	CSGGTSTEAFF	TGCAGTGGTGGGACGAGCACTGAAGCTTTCTTT
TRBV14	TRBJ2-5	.	CASSQARRLLETQYF	TGTGCCAGCAGCCAAGCCCGTCGGCTGCTGGAGACCCAGTACTTC
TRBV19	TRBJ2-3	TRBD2	CASSPGGGDTQYF	TGTGCCAGTAGCCCGGGAGGAGGGGATACGCAGTATTTT
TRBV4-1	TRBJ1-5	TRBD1	CASSQQTGNTNQPQHF	TGCGCCAGCAGCCAACAGACAGGGAATACAAATCAGCCCCAGCATTTT
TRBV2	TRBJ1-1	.	CASTSRQAFF	TGTGCCAGCACGTCCAGGCAAGCTTTCTTT